This is a list of T cell receptor beta chains from one sample in a study of blood T cells in healthy people across ages. TCRdb reprocessed the 5' RACE reads with MiXCR, giving one entry per CDR3 protein. The sample has more than 450,000 distinct CDR3 sequences; over 25% are singletons. The data also belong to a second study, concerning T cells of mothers and their children.

The specimen sequenced was blood. The receptors come from a boy younger than 10 in good health. Each CDR3 is given with its conserved first and last residue. The order of the fields is J gene, D gene, clone size, V gene, CDR3 DNA, CDR3 protein. The D gene is left open where the match is weak. The size field is filled for only some rows; it gives once, few, many or a size class.

j_gene: TRBJ2-7; d_gene: NA; abundance: few; v_gene: TRBV12-3/TRBV12-4; CDR3nt: TGTGCCAGCAGACTAGCAAGGGAGCAGTACTTC; CDR3aa: CASRLAREQYF
j_gene: TRBJ2-5; d_gene: NA; abundance: NA; v_gene: TRBV5-4; CDR3nt: TGTGCCAGCATCGTTGGAGAGACCCAGTACTTC; CDR3aa: CASIVGETQYF
j_gene: TRBJ2-7; d_gene: TRBD1; abundance: NA; v_gene: TRBV29-1; CDR3nt: TGCAGCGTCTACGGGACAGGGGGATCCTGCGAGCAGTACTTC; CDR3aa: CSVYGTGGSCEQYF
j_gene: TRBJ2-5; d_gene: NA; abundance: NA; v_gene: TRBV3-1; CDR3nt: TGTGCCAGCAGCCACGACTTGGCCACGGAAGAGACCCAGTACTTC; CDR3aa: CASSHDLATEETQYF
j_gene: TRBJ2-5; d_gene: TRBD2; abundance: NA; v_gene: TRBV6-1; CDR3nt: TGTGCCAGCATGGTATGGACTAGCGGCCTAGCCGAGACCCAGTACTTC; CDR3aa: CASMVWTSGLAETQYF
j_gene: TRBJ2-5; d_gene: NA; abundance: NA; v_gene: TRBV7-2; CDR3nt: TGTGCCAGCAGCCCGTCTTTTTACCAATCCCAAGAGACCCAGTACTTC; CDR3aa: CASSPSFYQSQETQYF
j_gene: TRBJ2-5; d_gene: NA; abundance: NA; v_gene: TRBV25-1; CDR3nt: TGTGCCAGCAGTGATCCAGGGACTTACCAAGAGACCCAGTACTTC; CDR3aa: CASSDPGTYQETQYF
j_gene: TRBJ1-4; d_gene: NA; abundance: NA; v_gene: TRBV20-1; CDR3nt: TGCAGTGCTAGGGGCAGTAATAATAATGAAAAACTGTTTTTT; CDR3aa: CSARGSNNNEKLFF
j_gene: TRBJ2-5; d_gene: NA; abundance: NA; v_gene: TRBV6-1; CDR3nt: TGTGCCAGCACTCGTGTTGAGACCCAGTACTTC; CDR3aa: CASTRVETQYF
j_gene: TRBJ1-2; d_gene: TRBD1; abundance: NA; v_gene: TRBV6-5; CDR3nt: TGTGCCAGCAGTGGGGACGACAGGGGAGGCTACACCTTC; CDR3aa: CASSGDDRGGYTF
j_gene: TRBJ2-7; d_gene: TRBD1; abundance: few; v_gene: TRBV5-1; CDR3nt: TGCGTCAGCAGCCAAGGACAGGGGACATTTTACGAGCAGTACTTC; CDR3aa: CVSSQGQGTFYEQYF
j_gene: TRBJ2-1; d_gene: NA; abundance: few; v_gene: TRBV20-1; CDR3nt: TGCAGTGCTAGTTGGGCAAACCACTACAATGAGCAGTTCTTC; CDR3aa: CSASWANHYNEQFF
j_gene: TRBJ2-1; d_gene: TRBD1; abundance: few; v_gene: TRBV9; CDR3nt: TGTGCCAGCAGCGGAAAACAGGGGGCCTACAATGAGCAGTTCTTC; CDR3aa: CASSGKQGAYNEQFF
j_gene: TRBJ1-2; d_gene: NA; abundance: few; v_gene: TRBV12-3/TRBV12-4; CDR3nt: TGTGCCGGCAGTTTTGGGGGACCTTTTAACGGCTACACCTTC; CDR3aa: CAGSFGGPFNGYTF
j_gene: TRBJ2-4; d_gene: NA; abundance: NA; v_gene: TRBV10-3; CDR3nt: TGTGCCATCAGTGCTGCGGGACTTATAGCCAAAAACATTCAGTACTTC; CDR3aa: CAISAAGLIAKNIQYF
j_gene: TRBJ2-2; d_gene: TRBD1; abundance: NA; v_gene: TRBV20-1; CDR3nt: TGCAGTGCTAGTCCGTATGGCAGGGGGCGCGGCGGGGAGCTGTTTTTT; CDR3aa: CSASPYGRGRGGELFF
j_gene: TRBJ2-4; d_gene: TRBD1; abundance: NA; v_gene: TRBV30; CDR3nt: TGTGCCTGGAGTGCCCTTCCGGGACAGGGCAACATTCAGTACTTC; CDR3aa: CAWSALPGQGNIQYF
j_gene: TRBJ2-1; d_gene: TRBD2; abundance: few; v_gene: TRBV10-3; CDR3nt: TGTGCCATCAGAGACCTCAAGCGGGAGAGGTTCTTC; CDR3aa: CAIRDLKRERFF
j_gene: TRBJ2-7; d_gene: TRBD2; abundance: few; v_gene: TRBV29-1; CDR3nt: TGCAGCGTTGCCAGCGGGAGATTTTCCTACGAGCAGTACTTC; CDR3aa: CSVASGRFSYEQYF
j_gene: TRBJ2-1; d_gene: NA; abundance: few; v_gene: TRBV15; CDR3nt: TGTGCCACCGGCAGAGATCGCGGGACTCTACTAAATGAGCAGTTCTTC; CDR3aa: CATGRDRGTLLNEQFF
j_gene: TRBJ1-2; d_gene: NA; abundance: few; v_gene: TRBV12-3/TRBV12-4; CDR3nt: TGTGCCAGCGAGATTAGGGGCGTCTACACCTTC; CDR3aa: CASEIRGVYTF